Below are 19 T cell receptor beta chains sequenced from a single sample in a study of blood T cell repertoires in COVID-19. Sequenced by immunoSEQ multiplex PCR; TCRdb stores in-frame clones only, minus some. The sample lists roughly 190,000 clones, approximately 86% occurring once. The sample comprised peripheral blood. These receptors came from a woman aged 80 or over in a cohort sampled during active or convalescent COVID-19.

The V gene is TRBV4-1, the J gene TRBJ2-1; D is perhaps TRBD1 (6 bases). The CDR3 is 14 residues long. Germline V gene sequence: CDR1 MGHRA, CDR2 YSYEKL. Trimming left V 1 base short and J 3 bases short, with 7 bases between. The CDR3 loop is CASSQARGYNEQFF. DNA of the CDR3: TGCGCCAGCAGCCAAGCCAGGGGCTACAATGAGCAGTTCTTC.

The chain employs TRBV2 and TRBJ1-2; 8 bases match TRBD1. This CDR3 has 15 residues. The germline gives CDR1 SNHLY, CDR2 FYNNEI. The CDR3 region has the DNA TGTGTTACTCAAGAGGGGGGGAAGGACAGGGCTGGCTACACCTTC. This gives the protein CVTQEGGKDRAGYTF.

This chain links TRBV18 with TRBJ2-5, with TRBD2 matching over 7 bases. This CDR3 comprises 17 residues. The germline CDR1 and CDR2 sequences are KGHSH and LQKENI. The V gene end was trimmed by 0 bases and the J gene end by 2 bases; junction bases not matched to a gene: 9. CDR3 DNA: TGTGCCAGCTCACCACCGACATGGCTAGCGGCACAAGAGACCCAGTACTTC. Amino acid sequence: CASSPPTWLAAQETQYF.

Concerning this clone itself: The junction does not match germline at one end; this may be a read error. The chain joins TRBV12-5 to TRBJ1-1; 10 bases map to TRBD1. Germline V lookup: CDR1 LGHNT, CDR2 FRNRAP. This CDR3 is 15 amino acids long. The CDR3 is CASDLDRGRDTEAFF. DNA for the CDR3: TGTGCTAGTGATTTGGACAGGGGGAGGGACACTGAAGCTTTCTTT.

The chain uses TRBV5-1 and TRBJ1-1; tentatively, D is TRBD1 (6 bases). The CDR3 sequence is 15 residues long. Germline CDR1 and CDR2: SGHRS and YFSETQ. Trimming stripped 4 bases from V and 6 bases from J, with 19 bases between. The CDR3 reads CASSPSGHGSSEAFF. The CDR3 nucleotides are TGCGCCAGCAGCCCCTCGGGACATGGATCCTCTGAAGCTTTCTTT.

In the case of this clone: At the DNA level, this CDR3 is encoded by other sequences in the same sample as well. V usage is TRBV5-4 and J usage is TRBJ1-2; 8 bases align to TRBD1. Germline CDR1 and CDR2: SGHNT and YYREEE (reference sequence). J lost 8 bases, V lost 4 bases, and 7 bases had no gene match. This CDR3 is built from 13 residues. The CDR3 nucleotides read TGTGCCAGCAGCCCGGACAGGGTGGGGGGCTACACCTTC. Its translation is CASSPDRVGGYTF.

The V and J genes are TRBV25-1 and TRBJ1-5; possibly TRBD1 for D (5 bases). Germline V lookup: CDR1 MGHDK, CDR2 SYGVNS. V lost 9 bases, J lost 2 bases, and 11 bases lay in between. CDR3 length: 13 residues. DNA of the CDR3: TGTGCCAGTGGCAGGGAGGGCAATCAGCCCCAGCATTTT. As protein: CASGREGNQPQHF.

This clone showed up just once. The rearrangement joins TRBV11-2 to TRBJ1-2; D is possibly TRBD1 (6 bases). The CDR3 sequence is 17 residues long. Germline CDR1 and CDR2: SGHAT and FQNNGV. Trimming took 5 bases from V and 0 from J, leaving 19 bases between them. The CDR3 here is CASSPPGTPDPNYGYTF. In DNA, the CDR3 is TGTGCCAGCAGCCCCCCCGGGACACCCGACCCTAACTATGGCTACACCTTC. Looking up the rest from reference TRBV11-2 and TRBJ1-2 gives the full variable domain: EAGVAQSPRYKIIEKRQSVAFWCNPISGHATLYWYQQILGQGPKLLIQFQNNGVVDDSQLPKDRFSAERLKGVDSTLKIQPAKLEDSAVYLCASSPPGTPDPNYGYTFGSGTRLTVV.

The rearrangement joins TRBV29-1 to TRBJ1-2, with 7 bases fitting TRBD1. The CDR3 length is 13 residues. V was pared by 4 bases and J by 7 bases, with 9 bases of the junction left unmatched. Germline assignment: CDR1 SQVTM and CDR2 ANQGSEA. CDR3 sequence: CSVVPGGIGGYTF. The CDR3, as DNA: TGCAGCGTTGTACCAGGGGGGATCGGTGGCTACACCTTC. The full variable domain, completed using reference TRBV29-1 and TRBJ1-2, is SAVISQKPSRDICQRGTSLTIQCQVDSQVTMMFWYRQQPGQSLTLIATANQGSEATYESGFVIDKFPISRPNLTFSTLTVSNMSPEDSSIYLCSVVPGGIGGYTFGSGTRLTVV.

This clone was observed a handful of times. J is TRBJ2-2 and V is TRBV7-2; D unresolved. The CDR3 consists of 13 residues. Germline-derived CDR1 and CDR2 are SGHTA and FQGNSA. Trimming shortened V by 6 bases and J by 7 bases, and 12 bases separated the two germline ends. DNA of the CDR3: TGTGCCAGCAGTTCACCCTCGAGCGGGGAGCTGTTTTTT. It specifies CASSSPSSGELFF. Full variable domain (outside the CDR3, taken from reference TRBV7-2 and TRBJ2-2): GAGVSQSPSNKVTEKGKDVELRCDPISGHTALYWYRQSLGQGLEFLIYFQGNSAPDKSGLPSDRFSAERTGGSVSTLTIQRTQQEDSAVYLCASSSPSSGELFFGEGSRLTVL.

The sample holds a few counts of this clone. V and J are TRBV4-2 and TRBJ1-1; TRBD1 agrees at 7 bases. The length of the CDR3 is 16 residues. Trimming removed 7 bases from V and 3 bases from J; junction bases left unmatched: 14. The germline V gene encodes CDR1 LGHNA and CDR2 YNFKEQ. The CDR3 bases are TGTGCCAGCACCCGATCACAGGGGATAGCGGACACTGAAGCTTTCTTT. It is translated as CASTRSQGIADTEAFF.

The rearrangement uses TRBV5-1 and TRBJ1-1; D might be TRBD1 (5 bases). Germline CDR1 and CDR2: SGHRS and YFSETQ. V lost 3 bases and J lost 0, with 15 bases in between. CDR3 length: 16 residues. CDR3 protein: CASSSQGSTMNTEAFF. The DNA for the CDR3 is TGCGCCAGCAGCTCCCAGGGCAGTACCATGAACACTGAAGCTTTCTTT.

Only a few counts were recorded for this clone. The V call is TRBV2, the J call TRBJ1-1; 7 bases are a match to TRBD1. The trim removed 5 bases at V and 4 bases at J, leaving 4 bases unmatched. CDR3 length: 13 amino acids. The germline CDR1 and CDR2 sequences are SNHLY and FYNNEI. The CDR3 sequence is CASSLQGSTEAFF. CDR3 DNA: TGTGCCAGCAGTCTACAGGGGAGCACTGAAGCTTTCTTT.

J is TRBJ2-5 and V is TRBV29-1; 9 bases are shared with TRBD2. This CDR3 contains 17 residues. The V segment lost 3 bases and the J segment 4 bases; nucleotides outside the gene matches: 15. Germline V gene data show CDR1 as SQVTM and CDR2 as ANQGSEA. The CDR3: CSVDAARGGRRSETQYF. DNA for the CDR3: TGCAGCGTTGATGCGGCGCGGGGGGGCCGAAGATCAGAGACCCAGTACTTC.

The chain recombines TRBV19 with TRBJ2-5; D not resolved. With 2 bases removed from V and 1 base from J, the gap between germline ends came to 5 bases. The germline V gene has CDR1 LNHDA and CDR2 SQIVND (reference sequence). The CDR3 is 13 residues long. The CDR3 region has the DNA TGTGCCAGTAGTATACAGGTCCAAGAGACCCAGTACTTC. This translates into CASSIQVQETQYF.

The chain employs TRBV11-3 and TRBJ2-5; 9 bases match TRBD2. The CDR3 totals 19 residues. Germline V gene lookup returns CDR1 SGHNT and CDR2 YENEEA. Trimming took 1 base from V and 5 from J; bases not matched to a gene: 17. The CDR3 loop reads CASSLGVASGNGKGETQYF. CDR3 in DNA: TGTGCCAGCAGCTTAGGAGTGGCTAGCGGGAATGGAAAGGGGGAGACCCAGTACTTC.

J is TRBJ1-3 and V is TRBV7-6, with D possibly TRBD1 on 5 matching bases. The V gene lost 1 base and the J gene lost 0 bases, with 13 bases spanning the gap. Germline CDR1 is SGHVS and CDR2 is FNYEAQ. The CDR3 sequence is 17 residues long. The CDR3 sequence is CASSLGGRQSSGNTIYF. The CDR3 DNA reads TGTGCCAGCAGCTTAGGTGGCAGACAGAGCTCTGGAAACACCATATATTTT.

The sample holds one count of this clone. This chain connects TRBV10-3 to TRBJ1-3, with 7 bases aligning to TRBD1. The CDR3 extends over 13 amino acids. The V segment lost 10 bases and the J segment 4 bases; nucleotides outside the gene matches: 7. Germline CDR1 ENHRY, CDR2 SYGVKD. CDR3 region: CATYRGQGNTIYF. The CDR3, as DNA: TGTGCCACATACAGGGGCCAAGGAAACACCATATATTTT.

The V call is TRBV9, the J call TRBJ2-2; no clear D gene. Per the germline V gene, CDR1 is SGDLS and CDR2 is YYNGEE. V was shortened by 0 bases and J by 2 bases, with 11 bases between the two germline ends. The CDR3 is 16 residues long. The CDR3 here is CASSVGAKINTGELFF. In DNA form, the CDR3 reads TGTGCCAGCAGCGTAGGGGCGAAAATAAACACCGGGGAGCTGTTTTTT.